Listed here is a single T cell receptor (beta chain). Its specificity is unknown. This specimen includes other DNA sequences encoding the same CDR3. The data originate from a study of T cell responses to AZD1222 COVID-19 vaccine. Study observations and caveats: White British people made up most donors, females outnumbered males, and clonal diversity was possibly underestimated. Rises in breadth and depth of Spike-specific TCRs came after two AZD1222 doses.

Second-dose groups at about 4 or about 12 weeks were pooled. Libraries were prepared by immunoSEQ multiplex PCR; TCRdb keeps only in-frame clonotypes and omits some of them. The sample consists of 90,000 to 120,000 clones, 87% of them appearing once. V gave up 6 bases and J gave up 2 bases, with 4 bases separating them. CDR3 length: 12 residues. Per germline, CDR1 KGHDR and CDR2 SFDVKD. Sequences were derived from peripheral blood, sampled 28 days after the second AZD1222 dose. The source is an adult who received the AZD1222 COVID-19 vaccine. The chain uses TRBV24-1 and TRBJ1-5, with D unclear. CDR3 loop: CATSTGNQPQHF. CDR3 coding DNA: TGTGCCACCAGTACGGGCAATCAGCCCCAGCATTTT.